What follows are 30 T cell receptor beta chains derived from one specimen sequenced in a study of OX40 agonist ivuxolimab in advanced cancers. Libraries were prepared by immunoSEQ multiplex PCR; TCRdb keeps only in-frame clonotypes and omits some of them. Of roughly 95,000 clones in the sample, approximately 90% were seen once. Specimen: CD4+ or CD8+ T cells sorted from blood, collected in a trial of the OX40 agonist ivuxolimab. The source is an adult with an advanced solid tumor such as melanoma, head and neck, liver or kidney cancer.

This chain links TRBV7-3 with TRBJ2-4, with 14 positions matching TRBD2. Per the germline V gene, CDR1 is SGHTA and CDR2 is FQGTGA. The V gene end was trimmed by 5 bases and the J gene end by 5 bases; junction bases not matched to a gene: 5. This CDR3 comprises 16 residues. Here the CDR3 DNA reads TGTGCCAGCAGCCCCGGGACTAGCGGGGGTCAAAACATTCAGTACTTC. It translates to CASSPGTSGGQNIQYF.

This clone was recorded once. CDR3 in amino acids: CASSREDGQVFSGANVLTF. The CDR3 DNA follows: TGTGCCAGCAGCCGGGAGGATGGACAGGTCTTCTCTGGGGCCAACGTCCTGACTTTC. The rearrangement uses TRBV4-2 and TRBJ2-6; a possible D gene is TRBD1 (7 bases). CDR3 length equals 19 residues. V dropped 4 bases and J dropped 0 bases, with 19 bases sitting between them. Germline CDR1 and CDR2: LGHNA and YNFKEQ.

The chain uses TRBV18 and TRBJ2-2, with TRBD2 as a possible D gene (6 bases). CDR3 size: 17 residues. The V gene's germline CDR1 is KGHSH and CDR2 LQKENI. Trimming shortened V by 0 bases and J by 5 bases, and 16 bases separated the two germline ends. The CDR3 spells CASSPPSFREKTGELFF. In DNA form, the CDR3 reads TGTGCCAGCTCACCACCGTCTTTCCGGGAGAAGACCGGGGAGCTGTTTTTT.

The rearrangement links TRBV2 to TRBJ1-1, with D unresolved. With 6 bases removed from V and 4 bases from J, the gap between germline ends came to 15 bases. The CDR3 runs to 14 residues. Germline CDR1 SNHLY, CDR2 FYNNEI. The CDR3 region has the DNA TGTGCCAGCAGGGGGATCTCGGAGAGCACTGAAGCTTTCTTT. Residues: CASRGISESTEAFF. The full variable domain, completed using reference TRBV2 and TRBJ1-1, is EPEVTQTPSHQVTQMGQEVILRCVPISNHLYFYWYRQILGQKVEFLVSFYNNEISEKSEIFDDQFSVERPDGSNFTLKIRSTKLEDSAMYFCASRGISESTEAFFGQGTRLTVV.

The V call is TRBV5-6, the J call TRBJ1-1; no definite D call. Germline values: CDR1 SGHDT, CDR2 YYEEEE. This CDR3 is built from 18 residues. Trimming removed 2 bases from V and 0 bases from J, with 20 bases in between. Here the CDR3 reads CASSFSPGKNSLNTEAFF. CDR3 sequence (DNA): TGTGCCAGCAGCTTCTCCCCGGGGAAGAACTCCTTGAACACTGAAGCTTTCTTT.

The V gene is TRBV9, the J gene TRBJ2-7, with D unresolved. CDR1 is SGDLS, CDR2 YYNGEE, per germline. There are 15 residues in the CDR3. Trimming pared 4 bases from V and 2 bases from J, leaving 16 bases between. The CDR3 region is CASSRSLDSTYEQYF. CDR3 coding DNA: TGTGCCAGCAGCCGTAGCCTAGATTCGACCTACGAGCAGTACTTC.

This chain joins TRBV6-1 and TRBJ1-1; TRBD1 is a possible D gene (5 bases). Trimming removed 4 bases from V and 8 bases from J, with 26 bases in between. The length of the CDR3 is 17 residues. Germline V gene data show CDR1 as MNHNS and CDR2 as SASEGT. The CDR3 protein is CASSVFPLRGADREAFF. The CDR3 coding sequence is TGTGCCAGCAGTGTATTCCCCCTTAGAGGGGCCGACCGGGAAGCTTTCTTT.

For the CDR3, the DNA is TGTGCCAGCAGCTTATATCAGAGCTATGGCTACACCTTC. Translating it yields CASSLYQSYGYTF. The chain joins TRBV7-9 to TRBJ1-2; D gene uncertain. Germline-derived CDR1 and CDR2 are SEHNR and FQNEAQ (reference sequence). This CDR3 contains 13 residues. With 2 bases removed from V and 4 bases from J, the gap between germline ends came to 8 bases.

The chain combines TRBV5-1 with TRBJ2-1; 8 nucleotides match TRBD2. The V gene's germline CDR1 is SGHRS and CDR2 YFSETQ. V was pared by 4 bases and J by 3 bases, with 6 bases of the junction left unmatched. The CDR3 extends over 15 amino acids. CDR3 sequence: CASSTRLALYNEQFF. CDR3 DNA: TGCGCCAGCAGCACCAGACTAGCGCTCTACAATGAGCAGTTCTTC.

The V and J genes are TRBV27 and TRBJ1-5; 8 bases agree with TRBD1. The V gene end was trimmed by 6 bases and the J gene end by 2 bases; junction bases not matched to a gene: 6. The CDR3 totals 15 residues. Germline loops: CDR1 MNHEY, CDR2 SMNVEV (reference sequence). In DNA form, the CDR3 reads TGTGCCAGCAGAGACGGACAGGGCGGCAATCAGCCCCAGCATTTT. Translated: CASRDGQGGNQPQHF.

The chain combines TRBV4-1 with TRBJ1-1; TRBD1 aligns across 7 bases. The CDR3 covers 18 residues. The V segment lost 2 bases and the J segment 0 bases; nucleotides outside the gene matches: 12. From germline, CDR1 is MGHRA and CDR2 YSYEKL. The CDR3 nucleotides read TGCGCCAGCAGCCAACTTCGGCCGGGACAGATTATGAACACTGAAGCTTTCTTT. This translates into CASSQLRPGQIMNTEAFF.

The chain links TRBV11-3 to TRBJ2-5; 7 bases agree with TRBD1. The CDR3 covers 15 residues. The V gene's germline CDR1 is SGHNT and CDR2 YENEEA. V trimming: 1 base; J trimming: 2 bases; junction bases outside the gene matches: 4. The CDR3 region is CASSLGGTVQETQYF. The DNA of the CDR3 is TGTGCCAGCAGCTTAGGGGGGACAGTTCAAGAGACCCAGTACTTC.

In this sample, this clone turned up a few times. The genes are TRBV10-3 and TRBJ1-1; D not resolved. CDR3 length: 15 residues. CDR1 is ENHRY and CDR2 is SYGVKD in the germline V gene. V lost 0 bases and J lost 4, with 12 bases in between. This chain's CDR3 is CAISESSDGATEAFF. CDR3 DNA: TGTGCCATCAGTGAGTCCTCGGACGGCGCCACTGAAGCTTTCTTT.

The chain recombines TRBV5-1 with TRBJ1-4; TRBD1 is a possible D gene (6 bases). Germline values: CDR1 SGHRS, CDR2 YFSETQ. This CDR3 comprises 15 residues. The germline V and J ends were trimmed by 0 bases and 7 bases, with 13 bases remaining between them. CDR3 bases: TGCGCCAGCAGCTTGGGGATGCAGGGGCTTGAAAAACTGTTTTTT. Translated, it gives CASSLGMQGLEKLFF. Looking up the rest from reference TRBV5-1 and TRBJ1-4 gives the full variable domain: KAGVTQTPRYLIKTRGQQVTLSCSPISGHRSVSWYQQTPGQGLQFLFEYFSETQRNKGNFPGRFSGRQFSNSRSEMNVSTLELGDSALYLCASSLGMQGLEKLFFGSGTQLSVL.

This chain connects TRBV6-1 to TRBJ2-4; no firm D call. This CDR3 is 15 amino acids long. The germline gives CDR1 MNHNS, CDR2 SASEGT. Deletions cut 6 bases from V and 1 base from J, with 13 bases between. As DNA, the CDR3 is TGTGCCAGCAGGGATTTGAGGTGGGCCAAAAACATTCAGTACTTC. Amino acids: CASRDLRWAKNIQYF.

V usage is TRBV11-2 and J usage is TRBJ1-3, with D unclear. Trimming left V 5 bases short and J 0 bases short, with 11 bases between. The CDR3 has 15 residues. The germline CDR1 and CDR2 sequences are SGHAT and FQNNGV. CDR3 residues: CASSMTRGSGNTIYF. In DNA, the CDR3 is TGTGCCAGCAGCATGACGCGGGGCTCTGGAAACACCATATATTTT.

This clone was detected only a few times. J is TRBJ1-1 and V is TRBV7-6; D gene uncertain. From germline, CDR1 is SGHVS and CDR2 FNYEAQ. Trimming pared 4 bases from V and 5 bases from J, leaving 8 bases between. The CDR3 is made up of 12 amino acids. The CDR3 bases are TGTGCCAGCAGCTACGGAGGGACTGAAGCTTTCTTT. Its translation is CASSYGGTEAFF.

This clone was detected only once. V usage is TRBV4-2 and J usage is TRBJ2-3; 9 bases map to TRBD2. CDR1 and CDR2 (germline): LGHNA, YNFKEQ. V was clipped by 5 bases and J by 0 bases; unmatched bases: 3. The CDR3 sequence is 15 residues long. CDR3: CASSDTSGSTDTQYF. The CDR3, as DNA: TGTGCCAGCAGCGATACTAGCGGGAGCACAGATACGCAGTATTTT.

This chain's CDR3 is CASSLMRLTSYEQYF. The DNA for the CDR3 is TGTGCCAGCAGCTTAATGCGACTAACTTCCTACGAGCAGTACTTC. The chain uses TRBV11-2 and TRBJ2-7, with D possibly matching TRBD2 (5 bases). The length of the CDR3 is 15 residues. V shed 2 bases and J shed 1 base, with 12 bases lying between them. CDR1 is SGHAT, CDR2 FQNNGV, per germline.

This chain joins TRBV6-6 and TRBJ1-5, with D perhaps TRBD1 (6 bases). Trimming shortened V by 5 bases and J by 1 base, and 12 bases separated the two germline ends. Germline loops: CDR1 MNHNY, CDR2 SVGAGI (reference sequence). The length of the CDR3 is 15 residues. In DNA form, the CDR3 reads TGTGCCAGCAGTAACAGGGCAGGAAGCAATCAGCCCCAGCATTTT. Protein product: CASSNRAGSNQPQHF.

The chain carries TRBV28 and TRBJ2-7; D is uncertain. The germline V gene encodes CDR1 MDHEN and CDR2 SYDVKM. The CDR3 extends over 14 amino acids. The ends were cut back, 3 bases at V and 0 bases at J, with 9 bases in the middle. The chain's CDR3 is CASSFTLSSYEQYF. The CDR3 bases are TGTGCCAGCAGTTTTACCCTGAGCTCCTACGAGCAGTACTTC.

The gene calls are TRBV5-6 and TRBJ2-5, with a tentative D call TRBD1 (5 bases). Germline CDR1 is SGHDT and CDR2 is YYEEEE. The CDR3 sequence is 14 residues long. The germline V and J ends were trimmed by 0 bases and 5 bases, with 11 bases remaining between them. CDR3 region: CASSLGAGWETQYF. For the CDR3, the DNA is TGTGCCAGCAGCTTGGGAGCAGGGTGGGAGACCCAGTACTTC.

This clone has only one observation. This chain connects TRBV13 to TRBJ1-4; a possible D gene is TRBD1 (6 bases). V dropped 2 bases and J dropped 7 bases, with 14 bases sitting between them. This CDR3 is 15 amino acids long. CDR1 is PRHDT, CDR2 FYEKMQ, per germline (reference sequence). The CDR3: CASSLNQGGGEKLFF. In nucleotides, the CDR3 is TGTGCCAGCAGCTTAAACCAGGGAGGGGGTGAAAAACTGTTTTTT.

The CDR3 spells CASSLFRGNQETQYF. CDR3 DNA sequence: TGTGCCAGCAGTTTATTTCGGGGTAATCAAGAGACCCAGTACTTC. The rearrangement links TRBV27 to TRBJ2-5, with D maybe TRBD2 (5 bases). The CDR3 spans 15 residues. Looked up from germline, CDR1 is MNHEY and CDR2 is SMNVEV (reference sequence). Trimming left V 1 base short and J 2 bases short, with 11 bases between.

V and J are TRBV27 and TRBJ1-2; TRBD1 matches 7 bases. Trimming cost V 4 bases and J 8 bases; bases outside gene matches: 10. Germline V CDR1 and CDR2: MNHEY, SMNVEV (reference sequence). The CDR3 has 14 residues. CDR3 nucleotide sequence: TGTGCCAGCAGTTGGGGGACAGATCAAGGAGGCTACACCTTC. As protein: CASSWGTDQGGYTF.

This clone turned up a few times. The J gene is TRBJ1-3, the V gene TRBV7-2, with 8 bases matching TRBD1. The J segment lost 0 bases and the V segment lost 5 bases, leaving 3 bases of the junction unmatched. CDR3 length: 15 amino acids. Looked up from germline, CDR1 is SGHTA and CDR2 is FQGNSA. The DNA of the CDR3 is TGTGCCAGCAGCAGGGACAGGCTCTCTGGAAACACCATATATTTT. It specifies CASSRDRLSGNTIYF.

This clone occurred once. J is TRBJ2-5 and V is TRBV11-1, with 8 bases identical to TRBD2. The length of the CDR3 is 13 residues. Germline-derived CDR1 and CDR2 are SGHAT and FQDESV (reference sequence). Trimming removed 3 bases from V and 5 bases from J; junction bases left unmatched: 2. The CDR3 here is CASSFSGGETQYF. CDR3 nucleotides: TGTGCCAGCAGCTTTTCGGGAGGGGAGACCCAGTACTTC.

The chain uses TRBV5-6 and TRBJ2-1; 7 bases match TRBD2. This CDR3 comprises 17 residues. Germline CDR1 reads SGHDT; CDR2 reads YYEEEE. The V and J ends lost 2 bases and 5 bases, in that order; junction bases with no gene match: 13. The CDR3: CASSFLAGAPGNNEQFF. CDR3 bases: TGTGCCAGCAGCTTCTTGGCGGGAGCGCCCGGGAACAATGAGCAGTTCTTC.

The chain's CDR3 is CASNTGTARQPQHF. In DNA, the CDR3 is TGTGCCAGCAATACAGGGACGGCCCGACAGCCCCAGCATTTT. This chain joins TRBV6-6 and TRBJ1-5; D perhaps matches TRBD1 (6 bases). CDR3 size: 14 residues. V was shortened by 7 bases and J by 7 bases, with 17 bases between the two germline ends. Germline CDR1 MNHNY, CDR2 SVGAGI (reference sequence).

The V and J genes are TRBV5-1 and TRBJ2-5; no firm D call. Trimming left V 2 bases short and J 3 bases short, with 14 bases between. From germline, CDR1 is SGHRS and CDR2 YFSETQ. CDR3 size: 15 residues. The CDR3, as DNA: TGCGCCAGCAGCTTTTCCCCAGGACCCGAAGAGACCCAGTACTTC. As protein: CASSFSPGPEETQYF.